The T cell receptor beta chain described here comes from a study of blood T cell repertoires in COVID-19. For the study at large: Acute and convalescent COVID-19 samples came from the United States, Italy and Spain. T cells, B-cell-depleted T cells, or PBMCs provided the cDNA or gDNA that served as material.

Per the authors' pipeline: The assay estimated nucleated cells by amplifying reference gene primers. The protocol was immunoSEQ multiplex PCR, while the TCRdb copy is restricted to in-frame clones and leaves out a portion. V and J calls plus clone size are reproduced from that table; the DNA served to infer D and trimming. Of fewer than 110,000 clones in the sample, about 85% were seen once. This CDR3 has 13 residues. The germline V and J ends were trimmed by 6 bases and 8 bases, with 16 bases remaining between them. Germline CDR1 reads SGHDN; CDR2 reads FVKESK. V gene TRBV14 combines with J gene TRBJ1-2; no clear D gene. Sequencing input: peripheral blood. This sequence was found in a man in his forties or fifties in a cohort sampled during active COVID-19. CDR3 coding DNA: TGTGCCAGCAGTCCGTCGTCGCGGGCCGGCTACACCTTC. Its translation: CASSPSSRAGYTF.